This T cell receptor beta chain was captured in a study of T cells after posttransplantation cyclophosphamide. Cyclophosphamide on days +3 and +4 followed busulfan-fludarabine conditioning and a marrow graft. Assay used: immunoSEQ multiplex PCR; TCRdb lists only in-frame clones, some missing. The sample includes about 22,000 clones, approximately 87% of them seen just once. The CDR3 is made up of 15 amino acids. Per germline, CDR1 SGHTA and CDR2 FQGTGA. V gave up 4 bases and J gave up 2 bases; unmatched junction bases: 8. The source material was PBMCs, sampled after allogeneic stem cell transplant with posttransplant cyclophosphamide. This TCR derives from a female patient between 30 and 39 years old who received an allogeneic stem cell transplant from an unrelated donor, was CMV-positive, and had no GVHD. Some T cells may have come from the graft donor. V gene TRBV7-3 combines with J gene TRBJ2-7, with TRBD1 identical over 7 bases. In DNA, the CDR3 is TGTGCCAGCAGCTCCCGAGGACAGGATCCCTACGAGCAGTACTTC. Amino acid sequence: CASSSRGQDPYEQYF.